A single sample gave rise to the 19 T cell receptor beta chains below, sequenced in a study of cytomegalovirus exposure and HLA in healthy donors (dated by TCRdb to the late 2010s). Library generation was performed with the immunoSEQ multiplex PCR assay. The multiplex PCR relied on a mix of 60 forward primers for TCR Vbeta segments and 13 reverse primers for TCR Jbeta segments. This immuneACCESS table, as held by TCRdb, lists in-frame sequences with V and J called but not all clones. Of the missing ones, under half trace to an unresolved V gene in checked studies; the others have no known cause. A total of 150,000 to 200,000 clones appear in this sample, about 81% of them only once. The top ten constitute approximately 1.4% of the sample. The sequenced sample was PBMCs. The receptors here all came from a man aged 40-49 years in good health and CMV-seronegative.

The chain joins TRBV6-4 to TRBJ1-1; D may be TRBD1 (5 bases). Trimming removed 2 bases at V and 1 base at J, with 8 bases between. The length of the CDR3 is 14 residues. Looked up from germline, CDR1 is MRHNA and CDR2 is SNTAGT. The CDR3 sequence is CASSDGGWNTEAFF. DNA of the CDR3: TGTGCCAGCAGTGACGGGGGGTGGAACACTGAAGCTTTCTTT.

The chain carries TRBV15 and TRBJ1-2; possible D gene TRBD1, 5 bases. With 0 bases removed from V and 0 bases from J, the gap between germline ends came to 8 bases. Per germline, CDR1 LNHNV and CDR2 YYDKDF (reference sequence). The CDR3 runs to 15 residues. CDR3: CATSRDIRANYGYTF. DNA for the CDR3: TGTGCCACCAGCAGAGATATCAGGGCTAACTATGGCTACACCTTC.

The V gene is TRBV2, the J gene TRBJ1-4; weak D call: TRBD1 (6 bases). The ends were cut back, 2 bases at V and 4 bases at J, with 11 bases in the middle. Germline V gives CDR1 SNHLY, CDR2 FYNNEI. The length of the CDR3 is 15 residues. CDR3 DNA: TGTGCCAGCAGTGAACAGGGGTGGAATAATGAAAAACTGTTTTTT. Amino acids: CASSEQGWNNEKLFF.

V is TRBV11-3 and J is TRBJ2-1, with 9 bases fitting TRBD2. CDR1 and CDR2 (germline): SGHNT, YENEEA. V was clipped by 1 base and J by 5 bases; unmatched bases: 6. There are 16 residues in the CDR3. The CDR3 bases are TGTGCCAGCAGCTTAGGGGGCGGGAGGGATGACAATGAGCAGTTCTTC. The encoded protein is CASSLGGGRDDNEQFF.

This chain uses TRBV11-3 with TRBJ2-7, with D perhaps TRBD1 (6 bases). Per the germline V gene, CDR1 is SGHNT and CDR2 is YENEEA. Deletions cut 9 bases from V and 3 bases from J, with 15 bases between. The CDR3 is 13 amino acids. The CDR3 nucleotides read TGTGCCAGGGGCCGGGACAAAAACTACGAGCAGTACTTC. Amino acid sequence: CARGRDKNYEQYF.

In the case of this clone: The sample carries other DNA sequences with the same CDR3. The chain joins TRBV4-1 to TRBJ2-1, with TRBD2 matching 10 bases. The CDR3 runs to 15 residues. Germline V gene data show CDR1 as MGHRA and CDR2 as YSYEKL. The ends lost 4 bases at V and 8 bases at J; junction bases unmatched: 8. The CDR3 protein is CASSLQRGGAYEQFF. CDR3 sequence (DNA): TGCGCCAGCAGCCTCCAGCGGGGGGGCGCCTATGAGCAGTTCTTC.

The chain employs TRBV11-3 and TRBJ1-5, with D maybe TRBD1 (6 bases). CDR1 is SGHNT, CDR2 YENEEA, per germline. This CDR3 is 17 amino acids long. V was clipped by 6 bases and J by 9 bases, with 27 bases between them. This chain's CDR3 is CASRPDHGGRPVRPQHF. CDR3 bases: TGTGCCAGCAGGCCAGATCACGGGGGGCGTCCCGTGAGGCCCCAGCATTTT.

The chain recombines TRBV4-2 with TRBJ2-3; the match to TRBD2 covers 9 bases. Germline values: CDR1 LGHNA, CDR2 YNFKEQ. V lost 3 bases to trimming and J lost 1 base; unmatched junction nucleotides: 8. This CDR3 is built from 17 residues. In DNA, the CDR3 is TGTGCCAGCAGCCAGAGAGAGAGGACTAGCGGCACAGATACGCAGTATTTT. Protein product: CASSQRERTSGTDTQYF.

V and J are TRBV9 and TRBJ2-1; 12 nucleotides match TRBD2. The CDR3 length is 17 residues. Germline V gives CDR1 SGDLS, CDR2 YYNGEE. The V and J ends lost 3 bases and 7 bases, in that order; junction bases with no gene match: 11. CDR3 region: CASSARLAGAGRNEQFF. CDR3 bases: TGTGCCAGCAGCGCAAGACTAGCGGGGGCGGGGAGGAATGAGCAGTTCTTC.

This clone was observed a handful of times. The chain carries TRBV4-1 and TRBJ1-1, with a weak D call TRBD1 (6 bases). Trimming removed 0 bases from V and 4 bases from J, with 18 bases in between. The germline V gene encodes CDR1 MGHRA and CDR2 YSYEKL. This CDR3 is 17 amino acids long. The CDR3 spells CASSQDPGWGGGTEAFF. CDR3 in DNA: TGCGCCAGCAGCCAAGATCCGGGGTGGGGAGGGGGCACTGAAGCTTTCTTT.

The CDR3 loop reads CASSRGGLNEQFF. CDR3 nucleotides: TGTGCCAGCAGTCGGGGGGGGCTCAATGAGCAGTTCTTC. The genes are TRBV7-3 and TRBJ2-1; 8 nucleotides agree with TRBD2. The CDR3 extends over 13 amino acids. CDR1 and CDR2 from the germline V gene are SGHTA and FQGTGA. The V and J ends lost 6 bases and 6 bases, in that order; junction bases with no gene match: 4.

In its sample, this clone was seen once. The rearrangement uses TRBV30 and TRBJ1-5, with a weak D call TRBD1 (5 bases). The CDR3 spans 13 residues. The ends were cut back, 1 base at V and 5 bases at J, with 9 bases in the middle. The germline gives CDR1 GTSNPN, CDR2 SVGIG (reference sequence). CDR3 loop: CAWSGGGDQPQHF. CDR3 nucleotides: TGTGCCTGGAGTGGTGGGGGGGATCAGCCCCAGCATTTT. Variable domain in full (rest from reference TRBV30 and TRBJ1-5): SQTIHQWPATLVQPVGSPLSLECTVEGTSNPNLYWYRQAAGRGLQLLFYSVGIGQISSEVPQNLSASRPQDRQFILSSKKLLLSDSGFYLCAWSGGGDQPQHFGDGTRLSIL.

The genes are TRBV2 and TRBJ1-5; tentative D call: TRBD1 (5 bases). CDR1 and CDR2 from the germline V gene are SNHLY and FYNNEI. The CDR3 is made up of 14 amino acids. The germline V and J ends were trimmed by 1 base and 6 bases, with 10 bases remaining between them. This chain's CDR3 is CASSEGFGGQPQHF. CDR3 nucleotides: TGTGCCAGCAGTGAAGGGTTCGGGGGTCAGCCCCAGCATTTT. Full variable domain (rest looked up from reference TRBV2 and TRBJ1-5): EPEVTQTPSHQVTQMGQEVILRCVPISNHLYFYWYRQILGQKVEFLVSFYNNEISEKSEIFDDQFSVERPDGSNFTLKIRSTKLEDSAMYFCASSEGFGGQPQHFGDGTRLSIL.

The CDR3 DNA is TGTGCCAGCAGTTTCCGTACAGGGAAGCTGTTTTTT. This encodes CASSFRTGKLFF. This sequence joins TRBV28 and TRBJ1-4; possibly TRBD1 for D (6 bases). The CDR3 is 12 residues long. Trimming cost V 3 bases and J 14 bases, with 13 bases left between them. Looked up from germline, CDR1 is MDHEN and CDR2 is SYDVKM.

The chain uses TRBV11-2 and TRBJ1-4; TRBD1 is a possible D gene (6 bases). The CDR3 is made up of 18 amino acids. In germline, CDR1 is SGHAT, CDR2 FQNNGV. V lost 0 bases and J lost 5, with 19 bases in between. CDR3 amino acids: CASSLDPQHRARNEKLFF. The CDR3, as DNA: TGTGCCAGCAGCTTAGACCCACAACACAGGGCGCGGAATGAAAAACTGTTTTTT.

Concerning this clone: An end of the junction differs from the germline gene, which may be a read error. The chain is built from TRBV4-2 and TRBJ2-1; TRBD2 matches at 7 bases. Germline CDR1 is LGHNA and CDR2 is YNFKEQ. The CDR3 spans 16 residues. The CDR3 bases are TGTGCCAGCAGTCAAGTTTTAGGCGGGGGATACAATGAGCAGTTCTTC. The encoded protein is CASSQVLGGGYNEQFF.

The chain links TRBV2 to TRBJ1-5; D is unresolved. This CDR3 comprises 14 residues. Germline CDR1 is SNHLY and CDR2 is FYNNEI. V dropped 6 bases and J dropped 0 bases, with 9 bases sitting between them. CDR3 nucleotides: TGTGCCAGCAGGTTAGAGATTAGCAATCAGCCCCAGCATTTT. This codes for CASRLEISNQPQHF.

The genes are TRBV6-5 and TRBJ2-7; maybe TRBD1 (6 bases). Per germline, CDR1 MNHEY and CDR2 SVGAGI. V was clipped by 6 bases and J by 4 bases, with 16 bases between them. This CDR3 has 14 amino acids. The CDR3 region is CASRPAGAGYEQYF. CDR3 nucleotide sequence: TGTGCCAGCAGACCTGCAGGGGCTGGGTACGAGCAGTACTTC.

J is TRBJ2-7 and V is TRBV19; D is perhaps TRBD1 (6 bases). This CDR3 region has 14 residues. Trimming removed 6 bases from V and 2 bases from J, with 14 bases in between. The germline V gene has CDR1 LNHDA and CDR2 SQIVND (reference sequence). The CDR3 here is CASSVGDTTYEQYF. The CDR3, as DNA: TGTGCCAGTAGCGTGGGGGACACAACCTACGAGCAGTACTTC.